This paragraph covers one T cell receptor beta chain sequence. Its antigen is unidentified. Repertoires were generated with immunoSEQ multiplex PCR, while TCRdb's copy carries only in-frame clones and drops some. The sample carries about 130,000 clones, 88% recorded once. The data stem from a study of T cell responses to AZD1222 COVID-19 vaccine. Study-wide results and caveats: Elevations in Spike-specific TCR breadth and depth followed administration of two AZD1222 doses.

Trimming removed 4 bases from V and 8 bases from J, with 8 bases in between. Germline values: CDR1 MDHEN, CDR2 SYDVKM. The CDR3 extends over 11 amino acids. This sequence originates from an adult in good health. The material was peripheral blood, obtained on day 0 of AZD1222 vaccination. The chain employs TRBV28 and TRBJ1-2, with D uncertain. The chain's CDR3 is CASSYDMGYTF. Written as DNA, the CDR3 is TGTGCCAGCAGTTACGATATGGGCTACACCTTC.